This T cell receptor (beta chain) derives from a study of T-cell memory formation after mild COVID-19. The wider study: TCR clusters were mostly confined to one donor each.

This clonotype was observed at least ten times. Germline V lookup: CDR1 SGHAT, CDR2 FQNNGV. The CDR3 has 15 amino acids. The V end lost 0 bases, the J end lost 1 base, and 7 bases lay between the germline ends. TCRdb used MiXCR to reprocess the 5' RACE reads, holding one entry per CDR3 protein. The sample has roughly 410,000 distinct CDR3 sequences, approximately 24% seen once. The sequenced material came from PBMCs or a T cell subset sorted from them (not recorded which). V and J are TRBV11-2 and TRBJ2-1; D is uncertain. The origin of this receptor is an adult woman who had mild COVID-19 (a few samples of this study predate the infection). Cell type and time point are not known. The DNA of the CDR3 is TGTGCCAGCAGCTTAGATAAGGGATCCTACAATGAGCAGTTCTTC. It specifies CASSLDKGSYNEQFF.